These 8 T cell receptor beta chains were sequenced from one sample in a study of cytomegalovirus exposure and HLA in healthy donors. The PCR contained 60 Vbeta and 13 Jbeta primers. Using immunoSEQ multiplex PCR, the repertoire was profiled, and TCRdb retains in-frame clones only, with some absent. This table has about 73,000 clones, roughly 70% appearing once. Sequenced material: PBMCs. These receptors were obtained from an older man in good health and CMV-seronegative.

This clone has a single count. V gene TRBV29-1 combines with J gene TRBJ1-2; TRBD1 matches at 9 bases. This CDR3 is built from 15 residues. V was clipped by 4 bases and J by 4 bases; unmatched bases: 10. Germline loops: CDR1 SQVTM, CDR2 ANQGSEA. The CDR3 region is CSVAGQGEEAYGYTF. The DNA for the CDR3 is TGCAGCGTTGCGGGACAGGGAGAGGAAGCCTATGGCTACACCTTC.

The chain uses TRBV25-1 and TRBJ1-1; 7 nucleotides align to TRBD1. Unmatched junction bases numbered 7, after V lost 3 bases and J lost 3 bases. From germline, CDR1 is MGHDK and CDR2 SYGVNS. This CDR3 comprises 15 residues. The CDR3 DNA sequence: TGTGCCAGCAGTGACTCAAGACAGGGCGACACTGAAGCTTTCTTT. This sequence encodes CASSDSRQGDTEAFF.

V is TRBV30 and J is TRBJ1-3; TRBD1 agrees at 8 bases. CDR1 is GTSNPN and CDR2 is SVGIG in the germline V gene (reference sequence). The length of the CDR3 is 15 residues. Losses at the gene ends were 0 bases for V and 3 bases for J; bases not matched to a gene: 4. The CDR3 DNA is TGTGCCTGGAGTGTTCAGGGGGCGAGTGGAAACACCATATATTTT. Amino acids: CAWSVQGASGNTIYF.

The rearrangement joins TRBV9 to TRBJ2-7; the match to TRBD2 covers 9 bases. V lost 3 bases, J lost 7 bases, and 11 bases stayed unmatched. The CDR3 runs to 15 residues. Germline V gene lookup returns CDR1 SGDLS and CDR2 YYNGEE. The CDR3 here is CASSAGSGGPREQYF. The CDR3 coding sequence is TGTGCCAGCAGCGCCGGTAGCGGGGGTCCGAGAGAGCAGTACTTC.

The gene calls are TRBV6-1 and TRBJ1-4; maybe TRBD1 (5 bases). Germline V gene lookup returns CDR1 MNHNS and CDR2 SASEGT. The V gene lost 4 bases and the J gene lost 0 bases, with 12 bases spanning the gap. This CDR3 has 16 amino acids. The CDR3 DNA sequence: TGTGCCAGCAGTGTGCCGACAGTTCCAACTAATGAAAAACTGTTTTTT. Its translation: CASSVPTVPTNEKLFF.

V is TRBV29-1 and J is TRBJ2-1, with D maybe TRBD2 (6 bases). V was pared by 3 bases and J by 0 bases, with 12 bases between. Germline V gives CDR1 SQVTM, CDR2 ANQGSEA. CDR3 length: 15 amino acids. The CDR3 DNA reads as TGCAGCGTTGACCCCGGTAGCGGCTCCTACAATGAGCAGTTCTTC. Amino acids: CSVDPGSGSYNEQFF.

The chain carries TRBV4-3 and TRBJ2-7, with 8 bases matching TRBD2. J was trimmed by 1 base and V by 1 base; bases with no gene match: 3. The V gene's germline CDR1 is LGHNA and CDR2 YSLEER. The CDR3 consists of 15 residues. CDR3 amino acids: CASSQGASGSYEQYF. The CDR3 DNA reads TGCGCCAGCAGCCAAGGGGCTAGCGGGTCCTACGAGCAGTACTTC.

This clone came up a few times. V is TRBV4-1 and J is TRBJ2-7; 9 bases are shared with TRBD1. V was pared by 4 bases and J by 7 bases, with 11 bases of the junction left unmatched. There are 15 residues in the CDR3. Looked up from germline, CDR1 is MGHRA and CDR2 is YSYEKL. The CDR3 DNA is TGCGCCAGCAGCCGAGGACAGGGGAGAACGGGGGAGCAGTACTTC. Translation gives CASSRGQGRTGEQYF.